The present T cell receptor beta chain was sequenced within a study of CD8+ T cells in alopecia areata. Study outcomes and limitations: Resident alphabeta T-cell populations of normal skin are likewise subject to sequencing in scalp samples. More clonal than normal scalp was lesional scalp, particularly alopecia totalis/universalis.

Alopecia areata patients had lesional scalp punch biopsies and peripheral blood taken from them. Reverse transcribed after extraction, RNA yielded cDNA as the sequencing template. Profiling relied on immunoSEQ multiplex PCR, and the TCRdb table lists in-frame clones only, not all of them. The sample lists 50,000 to 80,000 clones, 44% seen once, with roughly 47% in the top ten. The germline V gene has CDR1 SGDLS and CDR2 YYNGEE. V dropped 4 bases and J dropped 4; count of bases not matched to a gene: 10. The CDR3 is 16 residues long. Comments on this clone: The antigen is not known.

The source material was NKG2D-low CD8+ T cells sorted from blood. This TCR derives from a human donor with alopecia areata. The rearrangement links TRBV9 to TRBJ2-1; 8 positions match TRBD2. The DNA for the CDR3 is TGTGCCAGCAGCATCCCCCCTAGCGGGTCGTACAATGAGCAGTTCTTC. Its protein product is CASSIPPSGSYNEQFF.